Each of the 5 T cell receptor beta chains below was sequenced from the same sample in a study of control samples from healthy donors and cancer patients. Data came from immunoSEQ multiplex PCR; TCRdb stores just in-frame clones and leaves some out. The sample holds about 80,000 clones, more than 70% seen once. Source material: blood. These receptors came from a woman aged 45-59 years in good health.

The V and J genes are TRBV4-1 and TRBJ1-1; tentatively, D is TRBD1 (6 bases). This CDR3 is 14 amino acids long. Per germline, CDR1 MGHRA and CDR2 YSYEKL. Trimming stripped 4 bases from V and 1 base from J, with 10 bases between. The CDR3 reads CASSLVDRNTEAFF. The DNA for the CDR3 is TGCGCCAGCAGCCTTGTGGACAGGAACACTGAAGCTTTCTTT.

The rearrangement links TRBV24-1 to TRBJ1-2; no clear D. V dropped 3 bases and J dropped 4 bases, with 5 bases sitting between them. The V gene's germline CDR1 is KGHDR and CDR2 SFDVKD. CDR3 length: 12 residues. CDR3 in amino acids: CATSDRLYGYTF. CDR3 in DNA: TGTGCCACCAGTGATCGGCTCTATGGCTACACCTTC.

In its sample, this clone was seen once. The chain couples TRBV5-1 to TRBJ2-7, with 8 positions matching TRBD1. J lost 4 bases, V lost 2 bases, and 5 bases had no gene match. The CDR3 covers 14 residues. From germline, CDR1 is SGHRS and CDR2 YFSETQ. CDR3 nucleotide sequence: TGCGCCAGCAGCTTAATGGACAGGGTTTACGAGCAGTACTTC. Translating it yields CASSLMDRVYEQYF.

The gene calls are TRBV5-1 and TRBJ2-7; D gene unclear. V lost 2 bases and J 3 bases, leaving 6 bases between the germline ends. Germline V gives CDR1 SGHRS, CDR2 YFSETQ. This CDR3 is 12 amino acids long. CDR3 protein: CASSLEHYEQYF. Written as DNA, the CDR3 is TGCGCCAGCAGCTTAGAACACTACGAGCAGTACTTC. Based on the CDR3 plus reference TRBV5-1 and TRBJ2-7, the full variable domain is KAGVTQTPRYLIKTRGQQVTLSCSPISGHRSVSWYQQTPGQGLQFLFEYFSETQRNKGNFPGRFSGRQFSNSRSEMNVSTLELGDSALYLCASSLEHYEQYFGPGTRLTVT.

The V gene is TRBV6-5, the J gene TRBJ1-3; D is undetermined. V was pared by 7 bases and J by 4 bases, with 14 bases between. The length of the CDR3 is 14 residues. CDR1 is MNHEY and CDR2 is SVGAGI in the germline V gene. In nucleotides, the CDR3 is TGTGCCAGCAAAGAGGGATCGGAAGGAAACACCATATATTTT. This gives the protein CASKEGSEGNTIYF.